Listed below are T cell receptor beta chains from one sample, sequenced in a study of CD8 T cells in Susac syndrome. MiXCR was run by TCRdb on the immunoSEQ multiplex PCR reads, yielding one entry per CDR3 protein. Here the sample spans some 190,000 distinct CDR3 sequences, around 95% being singletons. Material: CD4+ T cells from PBMCs. All receptors come from a human donor with multiple sclerosis. Each CDR3 is given with its conserved first and last residue. The D gene is left open where the match is weak. The size field is filled for only some rows; it gives once, few, many or a size class.

V gene,clone size,J gene,D gene,CDR3 DNA,CDR3 protein
TRBV9,NA,TRBJ2-3,TRBD2,TGTGCCAGCAGCATCACCGGACTAGTCGGCGATACGCAGTATTTT,CASSITGLVGDTQYF
TRBV12-3/TRBV12-4,NA,TRBJ2-6,NA,TGTGCCAGCAGTCCCCGGGACGGTATTAGACCTGGGGCCAACGTCCTGACTTTC,CASSPRDGIRPGANVLTF
TRBV20-1,NA,TRBJ1-2,TRBD1,TGCAGTGCTAGAGATATAGGGACAGGGAACTATGGCTACACCTTC,CSARDIGTGNYGYTF
TRBV2,NA,TRBJ1-5,NA,TGTGCCAGCACCCCGTTATCTGCAGGAGAATATAGCAATCAGCCCCAGCATTTT,CASTPLSAGEYSNQPQHF
TRBV11-2,NA,TRBJ1-1,NA,TGTGCCAGCAGCTTAGATCAGCGGGTTGGCCCCAACACTGAAGCTTTCTTT,CASSLDQRVGPNTEAFF
TRBV6-2/TRBV6-3,NA,TRBJ2-7,NA,TGTGCCAGCAGCCGCCAAACAGGCCGAGTACAGCCCTACGAGCAGTACTTC,CASSRQTGRVQPYEQYF
TRBV20-1,NA,TRBJ1-1,NA,TGCAGTGCTAGAGATTCGAAGGGAGACACTGAAGCTTTCTTT,CSARDSKGDTEAFF
TRBV11-1,NA,TRBJ2-7,NA,TGTGCCAGCAGCTTAACGGACAGAAACTACGAGCAGTACTTC,CASSLTDRNYEQYF
TRBV20-1,NA,TRBJ2-3,TRBD2,TGCAGTGCTTCACTAGCGGGGCCCGTCGATACGCAGTATTTT,CSASLAGPVDTQYF
TRBV13,NA,TRBJ2-6,NA,TGTGCCAGCAGCTTAGTTGGGGCCAACGTCCTGACTTTC,CASSLVGANVLTF
TRBV3-1,NA,TRBJ2-2,TRBD2,TGTGCCAGCAGCTCTTCTCAGCGGGGGTTACCGAACACCGGGGAGCTGTTTTTT,CASSSSQRGLPNTGELFF
TRBV29-1,NA,TRBJ2-5,NA,TGCAGCGTTGATGGTCAGCGGGAGACCCAGTACTTC,CSVDGQRETQYF
TRBV20-1,NA,TRBJ2-5,NA,TGCAGTGCTAGGAAACCGGACGTGGCAGAGACCCAGTACTTC,CSARKPDVAETQYF
TRBV3-1,NA,TRBJ1-1,NA,TGTGCCAGCAGCTCCTCGTTGAACACTGAAGCTTTCTTT,CASSSSLNTEAFF
TRBV9,NA,TRBJ1-3,NA,TGTGCCAGCAGCGTGGCCGGGGGCATTGGAAACACCATATATTTT,CASSVAGGIGNTIYF
TRBV3-1,once,TRBJ2-2,NA,TGTGCCAGCAGCCAATTTGGGGGGAGCTACACCGGGGAGCTGTTTTTT,CASSQFGGSYTGELFF
TRBV29-1,NA,TRBJ2-3,NA,TGCAGCGTTGACCCATGGCAGGGGCCCGAGGCGGATACGCAGTATTTT,CSVDPWQGPEADTQYF
TRBV12-5,once,TRBJ2-7,NA,TGTGCTAGTGGTTTGGCCTACGAGCAGTACTTC,CASGLAYEQYF
TRBV19,few,TRBJ2-6,NA,TGTGCCAGTAGTAGTGGCAGCTCTGGGGCCAACGTCCTGACTTTC,CASSSGSSGANVLTF
TRBV3-1,NA,TRBJ1-6,TRBD1,TGTGCCAGCAGCCAGGAAGGGACAGCCTATAATTCACCCCTCCACTTT,CASSQEGTAYNSPLHF
TRBV3-1,NA,TRBJ2-4,NA,TGTGCCAGCAGCAGGGACCCAGCCAAAAACATTCAGTACTTC,CASSRDPAKNIQYF
TRBV7-9,NA,TRBJ2-3,NA,TGTGCCAGCAGCCTCAACCGGGGCACAGATACGCAGTATTTT,CASSLNRGTDTQYF
TRBV29-1,few,TRBJ1-2,NA,TGCAGCACCGACGGGGTCAGCTATGGCTACACCTTC,CSTDGVSYGYTF
TRBV20-1,NA,TRBJ2-5,NA,TGCAGTGCTAGTAGCGCTCGAGAGACCCAGTACTTC,CSASSARETQYF
TRBV5-4,NA,TRBJ1-5,NA,TGTGCCAGCAGCTTGGACGATCAGCCCCAGCATTTT,CASSLDDQPQHF
TRBV30,NA,TRBJ2-3,NA,TGTGCCTACCAGAAGGGTAGGTTGCAGGCAGGCACAGATACGCAGTATTTT,CAYQKGRLQAGTDTQYF
TRBV5-4,NA,TRBJ2-7,NA,TGTGCCAGCAGCTTTCGGACTTCTCCCTACGAGCAGTACTTC,CASSFRTSPYEQYF
TRBV2,NA,TRBJ1-5,NA,TGTGCCAGCAGTGATCCCCCAGGGAGAGCAAATCAGCCCCAGCATTTT,CASSDPPGRANQPQHF
TRBV9,NA,TRBJ1-3,TRBD1,TGTGCCAGCAGCCCCCGGGACAGGGGGGACACCATATATTTT,CASSPRDRGDTIYF